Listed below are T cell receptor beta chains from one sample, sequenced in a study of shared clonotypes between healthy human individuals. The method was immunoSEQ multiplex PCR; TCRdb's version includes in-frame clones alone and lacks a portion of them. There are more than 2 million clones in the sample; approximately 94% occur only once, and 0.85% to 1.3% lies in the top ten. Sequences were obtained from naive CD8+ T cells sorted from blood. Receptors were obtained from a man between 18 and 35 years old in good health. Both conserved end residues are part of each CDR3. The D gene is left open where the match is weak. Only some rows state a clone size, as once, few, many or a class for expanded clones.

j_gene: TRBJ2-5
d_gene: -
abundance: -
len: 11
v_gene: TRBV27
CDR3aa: CASTSRETQYF
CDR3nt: TGTGCCAGCACCTCTAGGGAGACCCAGTACTTC

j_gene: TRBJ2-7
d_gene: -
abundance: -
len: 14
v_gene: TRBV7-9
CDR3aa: CASSLAGPAYEQYF
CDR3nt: TGTGCCAGCAGCTTAGCGGGTCCCGCCTACGAGCAGTACTTC

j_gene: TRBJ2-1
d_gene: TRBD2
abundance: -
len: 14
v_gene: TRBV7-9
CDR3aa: CASSFSGGADEQFF
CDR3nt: TGTGCCAGCAGCTTCAGCGGGGGGGCCGATGAGCAGTTCTTC

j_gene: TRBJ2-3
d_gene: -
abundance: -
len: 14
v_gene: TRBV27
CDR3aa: CASSPWTSTDTQYF
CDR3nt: TGTGCCAGCAGTCCTTGGACTAGCACAGATACGCAGTATTTT

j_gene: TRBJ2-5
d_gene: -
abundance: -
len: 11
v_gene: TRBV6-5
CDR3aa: CASSAPFGQYF
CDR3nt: TGTGCCAGCAGCGCCCCTTTCGGCCAGTACTTC

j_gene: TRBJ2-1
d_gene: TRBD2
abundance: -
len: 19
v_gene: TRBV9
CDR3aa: CASSVEALWGVAGGGEQFF
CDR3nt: TGTGCCAGCAGCGTAGAAGCCCTTTGGGGAGTAGCGGGAGGGGGTGAGCAGTTCTTC

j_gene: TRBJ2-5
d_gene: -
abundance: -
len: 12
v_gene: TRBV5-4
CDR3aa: CASSSPRETQYF
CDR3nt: TGTGCCAGCAGCTCACCAAGGGAGACCCAGTACTTC

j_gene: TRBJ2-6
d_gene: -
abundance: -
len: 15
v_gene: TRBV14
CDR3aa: CASSQEPSGANVLTF
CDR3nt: TGTGCCAGCAGCCAAGAGCCCTCCGGGGCCAACGTCCTGACTTTC

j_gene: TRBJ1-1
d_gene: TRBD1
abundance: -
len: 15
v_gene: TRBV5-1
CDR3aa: CASSTTRTGPTEAFF
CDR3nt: TGCGCCAGCAGCACGACCCGGACAGGGCCCACTGAAGCTTTCTTT

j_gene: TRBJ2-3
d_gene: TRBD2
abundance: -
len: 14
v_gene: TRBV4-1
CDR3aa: CASSPVGGGDTQYF
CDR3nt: TGCGCCAGCAGCCCGGTTGGGGGGGGAGATACGCAGTATTTT

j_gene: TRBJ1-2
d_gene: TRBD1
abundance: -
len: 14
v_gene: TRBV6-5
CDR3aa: CASRFTGGSEGYTF
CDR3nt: TGTGCCAGCAGATTTACAGGGGGGAGTGAAGGCTACACCTTC

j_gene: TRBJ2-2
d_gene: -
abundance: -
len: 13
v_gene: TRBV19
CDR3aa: CASSVDITGELFF
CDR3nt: TGTGCCAGTAGTGTAGACATCACCGGGGAGCTGTTTTTT

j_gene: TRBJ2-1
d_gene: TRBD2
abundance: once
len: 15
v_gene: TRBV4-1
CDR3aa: CASSQLSGDYNEQFF
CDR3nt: TGCGCCAGCAGCCAACTCAGCGGGGACTACAATGAGCAGTTCTTC

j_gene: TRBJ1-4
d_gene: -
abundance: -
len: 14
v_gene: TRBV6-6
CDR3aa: CASSYSIPNEKLFF
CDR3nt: TGTGCCAGCAGTTACTCGATTCCTAATGAAAAACTGTTTTTT

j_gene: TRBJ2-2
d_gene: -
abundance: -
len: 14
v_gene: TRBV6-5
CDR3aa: CASRDDSATGELFF
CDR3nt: TGTGCCAGCAGGGACGACTCAGCGACCGGGGAGCTGTTTTTT

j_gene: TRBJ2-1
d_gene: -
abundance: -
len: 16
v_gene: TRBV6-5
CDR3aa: CASSYHSEDDFNEQFF
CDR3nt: TGTGCCAGCAGTTATCACAGTGAGGATGACTTCAATGAGCAGTTCTTC

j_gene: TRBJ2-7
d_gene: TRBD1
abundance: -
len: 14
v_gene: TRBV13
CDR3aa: CASSLGGTGNEQYF
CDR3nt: TGTGCCAGCAGCTTAGGTGGGACAGGGAACGAGCAGTACTTC

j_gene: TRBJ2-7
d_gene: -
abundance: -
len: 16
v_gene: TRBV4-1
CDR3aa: CASSQEGAGYGYEQYF
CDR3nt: TGCGCCAGCAGCCAAGAAGGCGCAGGGTATGGATACGAGCAGTACTTC

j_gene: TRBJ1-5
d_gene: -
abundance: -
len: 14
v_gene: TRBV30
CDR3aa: CAWSVRIGEQPQHF
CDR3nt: TGTGCCTGGAGTGTACGAATTGGGGAACAGCCCCAGCATTTT

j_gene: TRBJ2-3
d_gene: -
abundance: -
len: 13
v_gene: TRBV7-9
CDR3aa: CASSYSVTDTQYF
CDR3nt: TGTGCCAGCAGCTATAGCGTAACAGATACGCAGTATTTT

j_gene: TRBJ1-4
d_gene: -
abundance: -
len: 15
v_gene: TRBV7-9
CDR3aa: CASSLGPGVGEKLFF
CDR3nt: TGTGCCAGCAGCTTAGGTCCAGGGGTCGGAGAAAAACTGTTTTTT

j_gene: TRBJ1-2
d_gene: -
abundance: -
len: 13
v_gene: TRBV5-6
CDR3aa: CASRPGQFYGYTF
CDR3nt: TGTGCCAGCAGACCCGGACAGTTCTATGGCTACACCTTC

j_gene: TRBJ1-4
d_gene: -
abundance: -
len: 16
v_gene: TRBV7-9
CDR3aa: CASSLEVKQTNEKLFF
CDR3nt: TGTGCCAGCAGCTTAGAGGTTAAGCAAACTAATGAAAAACTGTTTTTT

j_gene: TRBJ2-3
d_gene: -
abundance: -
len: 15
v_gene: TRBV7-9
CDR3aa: CASSLGEGWPLGQYF
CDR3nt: TGTGCCAGCAGCTTAGGAGAGGGGTGGCCCCTGGGGCAGTATTTT

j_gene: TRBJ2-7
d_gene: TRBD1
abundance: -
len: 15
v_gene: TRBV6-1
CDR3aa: CASSTQGQGINEQYF
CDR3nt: TGTGCCAGCAGCACTCAGGGACAGGGGATTAACGAGCAGTACTTC

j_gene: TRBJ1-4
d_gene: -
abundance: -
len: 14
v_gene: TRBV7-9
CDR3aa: CASSLEGANEKLFF
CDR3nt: TGTGCCAGCAGCTTAGAGGGGGCTAATGAAAAACTGTTTTTT

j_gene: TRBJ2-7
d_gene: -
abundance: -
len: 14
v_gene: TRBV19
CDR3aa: CASSIAGSSYEQYF
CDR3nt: TGTGCCAGTAGTATAGCGGGCAGCTCCTACGAGCAGTACTTC

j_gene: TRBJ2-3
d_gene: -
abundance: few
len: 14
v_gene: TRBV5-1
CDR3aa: CASSSGPGTDTQYF
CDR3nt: TGCGCCAGCAGCTCTGGACCTGGGACAGATACGCAGTATTTT

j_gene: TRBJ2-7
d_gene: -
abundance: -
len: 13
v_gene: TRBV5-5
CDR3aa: CASSRDVAYEQYF
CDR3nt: TGTGCCAGCAGCAGGGACGTAGCCTACGAGCAGTACTTC

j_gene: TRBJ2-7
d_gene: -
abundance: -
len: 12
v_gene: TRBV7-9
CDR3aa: CASSPISVEQYF
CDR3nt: TGTGCCAGCAGCCCTATTTCGGTCGAGCAGTACTTC

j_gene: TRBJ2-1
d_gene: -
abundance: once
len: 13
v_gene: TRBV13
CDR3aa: CAIRTSYIDEQFF
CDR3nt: TGTGCCATTAGGACCTCCTACATTGATGAGCAGTTCTTC

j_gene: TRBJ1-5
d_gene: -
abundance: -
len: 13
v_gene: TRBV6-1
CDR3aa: CASSEYGKQPQHF
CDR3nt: TGTGCCAGCAGTGAATACGGGAAGCAGCCCCAGCATTTT

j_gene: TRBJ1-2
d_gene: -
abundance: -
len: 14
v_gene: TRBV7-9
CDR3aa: CASTPEGQNYGYTF
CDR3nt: TGTGCCAGCACCCCCGAGGGCCAAAACTATGGCTACACCTTC

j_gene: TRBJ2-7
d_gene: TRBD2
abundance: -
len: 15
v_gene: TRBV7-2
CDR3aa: CASSASLLATYEQYF
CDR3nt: TGTGCCAGCAGCGCTAGCTTACTAGCGACCTACGAGCAGTACTTC

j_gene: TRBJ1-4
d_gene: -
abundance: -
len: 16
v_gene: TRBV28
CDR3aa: CASSFSPGAEGEKLFF
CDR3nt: TGTGCCAGCAGTTTCTCCCCGGGAGCGGAGGGCGAAAAACTGTTTTTT

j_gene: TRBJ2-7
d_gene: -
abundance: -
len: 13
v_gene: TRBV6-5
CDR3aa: CASSPTGEYEQYF
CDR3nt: TGTGCCAGCAGTCCCACAGGAGAATACGAGCAGTACTTC

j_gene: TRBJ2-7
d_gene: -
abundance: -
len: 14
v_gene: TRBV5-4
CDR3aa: CASSEEDSLYEQYF
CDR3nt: TGTGCCAGCAGCGAGGAGGACAGTCTCTACGAGCAGTACTTC

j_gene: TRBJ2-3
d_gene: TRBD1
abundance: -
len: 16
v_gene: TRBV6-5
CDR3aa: CASSYLPGQGRDTQYF
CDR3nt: TGTGCCAGCAGTTACCTACCGGGACAGGGGCGAGATACGCAGTATTTT

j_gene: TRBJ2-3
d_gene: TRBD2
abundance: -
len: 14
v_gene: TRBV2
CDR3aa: CASRLAGGVDTQYF
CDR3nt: TGTGCCAGCAGATTAGCGGGGGGTGTAGATACGCAGTATTTT

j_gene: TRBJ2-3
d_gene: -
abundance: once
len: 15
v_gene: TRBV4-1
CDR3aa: CASSLGGSPTDTQYF
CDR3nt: TGCGCCAGCAGCCTCGGGGGCTCCCCCACAGATACGCAGTATTTT

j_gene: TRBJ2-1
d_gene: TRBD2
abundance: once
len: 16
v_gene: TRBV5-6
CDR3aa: CASSPEAGAPYNEQFF
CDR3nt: TGTGCCAGCAGCCCGGAGGCGGGAGCCCCCTACAATGAGCAGTTCTTC

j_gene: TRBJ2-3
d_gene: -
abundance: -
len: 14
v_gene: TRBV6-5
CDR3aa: CASSSLWGTDTQYF
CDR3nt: TGTGCCAGCAGTTCCCTCTGGGGCACAGATACGCAGTATTTT

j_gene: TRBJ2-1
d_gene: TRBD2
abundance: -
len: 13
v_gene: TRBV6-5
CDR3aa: CASASGTYNEQFF
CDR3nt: TGTGCCAGCGCTAGCGGGACCTACAATGAGCAGTTCTTC